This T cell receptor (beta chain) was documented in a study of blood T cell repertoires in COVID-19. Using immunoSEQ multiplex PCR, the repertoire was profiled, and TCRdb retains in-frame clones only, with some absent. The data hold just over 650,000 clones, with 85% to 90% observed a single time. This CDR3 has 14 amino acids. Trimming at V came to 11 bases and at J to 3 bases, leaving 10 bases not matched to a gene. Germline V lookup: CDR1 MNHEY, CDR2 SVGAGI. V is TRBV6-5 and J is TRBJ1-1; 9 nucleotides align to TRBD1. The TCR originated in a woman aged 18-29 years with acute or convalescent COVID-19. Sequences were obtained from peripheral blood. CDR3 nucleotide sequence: TGTGCCGAGGGGGACAGGGAAGGGGACACTGAAGCTTTCTTT. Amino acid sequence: CAEGDREGDTEAFF.